These 31 T cell receptor beta chains were all obtained from the same sample, sequenced in a study of blood T cell repertoires in COVID-19. Method: immunoSEQ multiplex PCR; TCRdb's copy keeps in-frame clones and lacks some. The profile covers 52,000 or so clones, with just over 85% appearing a single time and less than 3.5% taken by the ten largest. The sample comprised peripheral blood. The receptors come from an elderly man with acute or convalescent COVID-19.

The V gene is TRBV9, the J gene TRBJ2-5; 8 positions agree with TRBD2. V was pared by 4 bases and J by 4 bases, with 12 bases of the junction left unmatched. Looked up from germline, CDR1 is SGDLS and CDR2 is YYNGEE. There are 16 residues in the CDR3. The DNA of the CDR3 is TGTGCCAGCAGCTCCACCCCCGGGGGGGCAGGAGAGACCCAGTACTTC. It translates to CASSSTPGGAGETQYF.

The V and J genes are TRBV6-5 and TRBJ1-2; tentatively, D is TRBD1 (6 bases). This CDR3 is 15 amino acids long. Per germline, CDR1 MNHEY and CDR2 SVGAGI. The V and J ends lost 2 bases and 8 bases respectively, with 18 bases between them. CDR3 loop: CASSYGRGNPLGYTF. The CDR3 DNA is TGTGCCAGCAGTTACGGCAGGGGAAATCCTCTAGGCTACACCTTC.

The chain combines TRBV5-8 with TRBJ2-1, with 7 bases fitting TRBD2. Losses at the gene ends were 8 bases for V and 5 bases for J; bases not matched to a gene: 16. The CDR3 covers 16 residues. Germline assignment: CDR1 SGHTS and CDR2 YDEGEE. CDR3 amino acids: CARNWEGRPLNNEQFF. CDR3 nucleotide sequence: TGTGCCAGAAACTGGGAGGGGCGCCCTCTTAACAATGAGCAGTTCTTC.

The V gene is TRBV28, the J gene TRBJ1-4; 9 bases are a match to TRBD1. This CDR3 has 15 residues. Trimming took 6 bases from V and 5 from J; bases not matched to a gene: 7. Germline CDR1 MDHEN, CDR2 SYDVKM. CDR3 nucleotide sequence: TGTGCCAGCAGCTCATCCGGGACAGGGAATGAAAAACTGTTTTTT. This gives the protein CASSSSGTGNEKLFF.

V is TRBV5-1 and J is TRBJ2-3, with a weak D call TRBD2 (5 bases). CDR1 is SGHRS, CDR2 YFSETQ, per germline. CDR3 length equals 15 residues. The V end lost 0 bases, the J end lost 5 bases, and 13 bases lay between the germline ends. CDR3 amino acids: CASSLESRRVDTQYF. The DNA for the CDR3 is TGCGCCAGCAGCTTGGAGAGCCGGCGGGTAGATACGCAGTATTTT. Supplemented by reference TRBV5-1 and TRBJ2-3, the full variable domain reads KAGVTQTPRYLIKTRGQQVTLSCSPISGHRSVSWYQQTPGQGLQFLFEYFSETQRNKGNFPGRFSGRQFSNSRSEMNVSTLELGDSALYLCASSLESRRVDTQYFGPGTRLTVL.

The chain carries TRBV6-5 and TRBJ2-1; perhaps TRBD1 as D (6 bases). Trimming removed 3 bases from V and 12 bases from J, with 18 bases in between. The CDR3 sequence is 14 residues long. Germline V gives CDR1 MNHEY, CDR2 SVGAGI. The CDR3 nucleotides read TGTGCCAGCAGTTATTTGAACGACAGGCAAGGGCAGTTCTTC. It yields the protein CASSYLNDRQGQFF.

The chain links TRBV19 to TRBJ1-1; a possible D gene is TRBD1 (6 bases). V dropped 1 base and J dropped 4 bases, with 16 bases sitting between them. The CDR3 is 16 amino acids. The germline V gene has CDR1 LNHDA and CDR2 SQIVND (reference sequence). CDR3 DNA sequence: TGTGCCAGTAGTATAGGGGGACAACCTAGTGGCACTGAAGCTTTCTTT. Protein product: CASSIGGQPSGTEAFF.

V usage is TRBV9 and J usage is TRBJ1-4; 7 positions match TRBD1. The CDR3 is 15 amino acids. V shed 4 bases, J shed 2 bases, and the junction held 5 bases outside the gene matches. Germline V gene sequence: CDR1 SGDLS, CDR2 YYNGEE. The CDR3 loop reads CASSSQGETNEKLFF. The DNA of the CDR3 is TGTGCCAGCAGCTCCCAGGGGGAGACTAATGAAAAACTGTTTTTT. The variable domain in full, completed from reference TRBV9 and TRBJ1-4, reads DSGVTQTPKHLITATGQRVTLRCSPRSGDLSVYWYQQSLDQGLQFLIQYYNGEERAKGNILERFSAQQFPDLHSELNLSSLELGDSALYFCASSSQGETNEKLFFGSGTQLSVL.

The CDR3 DNA sequence: TGTGCCAGCAGCCAAGGCGCGGGGAACGAGCAGTACTTC. It encodes CASSQGAGNEQYF. The chain joins TRBV14 to TRBJ2-7, with a tentative D call TRBD2 (6 bases). Trimming shortened V by 1 base and J by 5 bases, and 9 bases separated the two germline ends. Germline loops: CDR1 SGHDN, CDR2 FVKESK. The CDR3 loop spans 13 amino acids. Full variable domain (outside the CDR3, taken from reference TRBV14 and TRBJ2-7): EAGVTQFPSHSVIEKGQTVTLRCDPISGHDNLYWYRRVMGKEIKFLLHFVKESKQDESGMPNNRFLAERTGGTYSTLKVQPAELEDSGVYFCASSQGAGNEQYFGPGTRLTVT.

The rearrangement joins TRBV11-3 to TRBJ2-2; D is perhaps TRBD2 (6 bases). This CDR3 is 14 amino acids long. V shed 3 bases and J shed 2 bases, with 7 bases lying between them. Per the germline V gene, CDR1 is SGHNT and CDR2 is YENEEA. CDR3 residues: CASSLGLNTGELFF. CDR3 DNA sequence: TGTGCCAGCAGCTTGGGACTCAACACCGGGGAGCTGTTTTTT.

The chain combines TRBV6-6 with TRBJ2-7; a weak D match, TRBD1 (6 bases). The CDR3 runs to 14 residues. V was pared by 4 bases and J by 6 bases, with 16 bases between. Germline V gives CDR1 MNHNY, CDR2 SVGAGI (reference sequence). The CDR3 reads CASSFGQGYSEQYF. The CDR3 bases are TGTGCCAGCAGTTTTGGTCAGGGGTACTCCGAGCAGTACTTC.

This sequence joins TRBV9 and TRBJ1-3, with D tentatively TRBD1 (5 bases). CDR3 length: 16 residues. Trimming removed 3 bases from V and 0 bases from J, with 13 bases in between. Germline-derived CDR1 and CDR2 are SGDLS and YYNGEE. CDR3 DNA sequence: TGTGCCAGCAGCGCCGACAGTCTTATCTCTGGAAACACCATATATTTT. Its translation is CASSADSLISGNTIYF.

The J gene is TRBJ2-3, the V gene TRBV6-5; weak D call: TRBD2 (5 bases). The CDR3 length is 14 residues. The ends were cut back, 8 bases at V and 2 bases at J, with 14 bases in the middle. In germline, CDR1 is MNHEY, CDR2 SVGAGI. The CDR3: CASGQGGVTDTQYF. CDR3 DNA: TGTGCCAGCGGCCAAGGAGGCGTCACAGATACGCAGTATTTT.

This clone was seen once. This rearrangement joins TRBV5-4 to TRBJ1-2; 7 nucleotides align to TRBD1. The germline CDR1 and CDR2 sequences are SGHNT and YYREEE (reference sequence). This CDR3 is 14 amino acids long. Germline trimming cut 1 base from V and 7 bases from J; bases unmatched to any gene: 7. The CDR3: CASSLPTGSGGYTF. CDR3 coding DNA: TGTGCCAGCAGCTTGCCGACAGGGTCGGGTGGCTACACCTTC.

The chain is built from TRBV7-9 and TRBJ2-2; TRBD1 agrees at 9 bases. V was pared by 5 bases and J by 7 bases, with 8 bases of the junction left unmatched. Germline lookup yields CDR1 SEHNR and CDR2 FQNEAQ (reference sequence). CDR3 length equals 15 residues. CDR3 protein: CASSDRDRAGGELFF. The CDR3 region has the DNA TGTGCCAGCAGCGACCGGGACAGGGCGGGCGGGGAGCTGTTTTTT.

The rearrangement joins TRBV7-9 to TRBJ2-7; D is undetermined. Trimming removed 0 bases at V and 7 bases at J, with 16 bases between. There are 15 residues in the CDR3. CDR1 SEHNR and CDR2 FQNEAQ come from the germline V gene (reference sequence). The CDR3 sequence: CASSLAHLLTEEQYF. The CDR3 DNA sequence: TGTGCCAGCAGCTTAGCGCATTTACTTACGGAGGAGCAGTACTTC.

V usage is TRBV3-1 (or the pseudogene TRBV3-2) and J usage is TRBJ2-1, with D possibly being TRBD2 (5 bases). CDR1 and CDR2 (germline): LGHDT, YNNKEL (reference sequence). This CDR3 comprises 15 residues. The V gene lost 0 bases and the J gene lost 10 bases, with 16 bases spanning the gap. CDR3 coding DNA: TGTGCCAGCAGCCAAGAGACTACCTATTTTGGGGAGCAGTTCTTC. Its translation: CASSQETTYFGEQFF.

This clone was detected once. The chain is built from TRBV19 and TRBJ1-5; D unresolved. Deletions cut 4 bases from V and 1 base from J, with 11 bases between. The CDR3 extends over 15 amino acids. Germline V gives CDR1 LNHDA, CDR2 SQIVND (reference sequence). Written as DNA, the CDR3 is TGTGCCAGTAGTAATTCCCCTCGGAGCAATCAGCCCCAGCATTTT. Translated, it gives CASSNSPRSNQPQHF. Full variable domain (rest looked up from reference TRBV19 and TRBJ1-5): DGGITQSPKYLFRKEGQNVTLSCEQNLNHDAMYWYRQDPGQGLRLIYYSQIVNDFQKGDIAEGYSVSREKKESFPLTVTSAQKNPTAFYLCASSNSPRSNQPQHFGDGTRLSIL.

For the CDR3, the DNA is TGCGCCAGCAGTGAGCGGGGGACAGCGAACACCGGGGAGCTGTTTTTT. Residues: CASSERGTANTGELFF. This chain links TRBV10-2 with TRBJ2-2; TRBD1 is a possible D gene (7 bases). V was cut by 2 bases and J by 0 bases, with 10 bases left in between. CDR3 size: 16 residues. Germline V gene data show CDR1 as WSHSY and CDR2 as SAAADI.

The chain links TRBV19 to TRBJ2-6; tentatively, D is TRBD2 (5 bases). CDR1 is LNHDA and CDR2 is SQIVND in the germline V gene (reference sequence). V dropped 5 bases and J dropped 1 base, with 15 bases sitting between them. CDR3 length equals 17 residues. As DNA, the CDR3 is TGTGCCAGTAGTCTATCACCACGAGGGTCTGGGGCCAACGTCCTGACTTTC. This sequence encodes CASSLSPRGSGANVLTF.

The V and J genes are TRBV6-5 and TRBJ1-6; TRBD1 matches 7 bases. Germline trimming cut 6 bases from V and 6 bases from J; bases unmatched to any gene: 5. In germline, CDR1 is MNHEY, CDR2 SVGAGI. The CDR3 loop spans 14 amino acids. This CDR3 reads CASSRQGLNSPLHF. CDR3 in DNA: TGTGCCAGCAGCAGACAGGGACTTAATTCACCCCTCCACTTT.

This chain joins TRBV5-1 and TRBJ2-5; 10 bases agree with TRBD1. Germline V CDR1 and CDR2: SGHRS, YFSETQ. The trim removed 4 bases at V and 5 bases at J, leaving 8 bases unmatched. This CDR3 has 15 residues. CDR3 residues: CASSVRDRGGETQYF. DNA of the CDR3: TGCGCCAGCAGCGTAAGGGACAGGGGAGGGGAGACCCAGTACTTC.

The V and J genes are TRBV6-5 and TRBJ2-2, with D perhaps matching TRBD1 (6 bases). CDR1 is MNHEY, CDR2 SVGAGI, per germline. There are 13 residues in the CDR3. V was trimmed by 10 bases and J by 4 bases, leaving 13 bases between them. This chain's CDR3 is CATAQQGTGELFF. The CDR3 DNA is TGTGCCACCGCCCAACAGGGCACCGGGGAGCTGTTTTTT.

J is TRBJ1-5 and V is TRBV7-2; no clear D gene. The germline gives CDR1 SGHTA, CDR2 FQGNSA. Trimming cost V 1 base and J 0 bases, with 10 bases left between them. This CDR3 has 16 residues. The CDR3 loop reads CASSLVSGISNQPQHF. CDR3 DNA: TGTGCCAGCAGCTTAGTGTCCGGGATTAGCAATCAGCCCCAGCATTTT.

The chain uses TRBV3-1 (or the pseudogene TRBV3-2) and TRBJ2-7; 11 bases fit TRBD2. Trimming took 3 bases from V and 2 from J; bases not matched to a gene: 3. The length of the CDR3 is 15 residues. CDR1 is LGHDT, CDR2 YNNKEL, per germline (reference sequence). CDR3 protein: CASSHTSGGPYEQYF. In DNA, the CDR3 is TGTGCCAGCAGCCATACTAGCGGGGGCCCCTACGAGCAGTACTTC.

This CDR3 reads CASSVGPRQNTEAFF. CDR3 nucleotide sequence: TGTGCCAGCAGCGTAGGCCCCCGACAGAACACTGAAGCTTTCTTT. This chain uses TRBV9 with TRBJ1-1; unclear D gene. The CDR3 length is 15 residues. Germline V gene sequence: CDR1 SGDLS, CDR2 YYNGEE. Deletions cut 0 bases from V and 1 base from J, with 10 bases between.

The chain is built from TRBV12-3 or TRBV12-4 and TRBJ1-2, with 9 bases that match TRBD1. With 4 bases clipped from V and 8 bases from J, the junction kept 5 bases outside the gene matches. This CDR3 region has 13 residues. CDR3 region: CASSSGTGIGYTF. In DNA form, the CDR3 reads TGTGCCAGCAGTTCCGGGACAGGGATAGGCTACACCTTC.

The J gene is TRBJ2-7, the V gene TRBV5-4, with D tentatively TRBD2 (7 bases). Per germline, CDR1 SGHNT and CDR2 YYREEE (reference sequence). Trimming removed 4 bases from V and 2 bases from J, with 13 bases in between. This CDR3 is 14 amino acids long. Here the CDR3 reads CASSREGGAYEQYF. DNA for the CDR3: TGTGCCAGCAGCCGCGAGGGGGGGGCCTACGAGCAGTACTTC.

This clone has just a few counts. V gene TRBV5-5 combines with J gene TRBJ2-2; D is undetermined. The CDR3 extends over 16 amino acids. Germline CDR1 SGHKS, CDR2 YYEKEE (reference sequence). V gave up 0 bases and J gave up 0 bases, with 9 bases separating them. For the CDR3, the DNA is TGTGCCAGCAGCTTGGCGGGTCGCGCGAACACCGGGGAGCTGTTTTTT. Its translation is CASSLAGRANTGELFF.

The CDR3 region has the DNA TGTGCCAGCAGTGACCAGTTGGGGGGGACTGAAGCTTTCTTT. This encodes CASSDQLGGTEAFF. V gene TRBV6-1 combines with J gene TRBJ1-1; tentatively, D is TRBD1 (5 bases). The CDR3 loop spans 14 amino acids. Germline CDR1 reads MNHNS; CDR2 reads SASEGT. Trimming cost V 3 bases and J 5 bases, with 13 bases left between them.

The J gene is TRBJ1-5, the V gene TRBV3-1 (or the pseudogene TRBV3-2), with 9 positions matching TRBD1. The CDR3 totals 14 residues. V shed 2 bases and J 10 bases; nucleotides not matched to a gene: 6. Germline V gives CDR1 LGHDT, CDR2 YNNKEL (reference sequence). The CDR3: CASSQNRGLLPQHF. The CDR3 nucleotides read TGTGCCAGCAGCCAAAACAGGGGGCTCCTACCCCAGCATTTT.